The 12 T cell receptor beta chains below were found in one sample sequenced in a study of OX40 agonist ivuxolimab in advanced cancers. Some clones are missing from TCRdb's copy, which holds only in-frame ones; the method was immunoSEQ multiplex PCR. The data show roughly 100,000 clones, 87% seen once. This specimen consisted of CD4+ or CD8+ T cells sorted from blood, obtained in a trial of the OX40 agonist ivuxolimab. These receptors were taken from an adult with an advanced solid tumor such as melanoma, head and neck, liver or kidney cancer.

This rearrangement joins TRBV5-6 to TRBJ2-7; TRBD1 might be the D (5 bases). V lost 0 bases, J lost 3 bases, and 16 bases lay in between. Germline V gives CDR1 SGHDT, CDR2 YYEEEE. This CDR3 is 16 amino acids long. CDR3 DNA sequence: TGTGCCAGCAGCTTGGTCAGGGTAGGTCCTATCTACGAGCAGTACTTC. Amino acid sequence: CASSLVRVGPIYEQYF.

The chain couples TRBV5-5 to TRBJ2-3; 11 bases are a match to TRBD2. Germline trimming cut 2 bases from V and 3 bases from J; bases unmatched to any gene: 5. CDR1 SGHKS and CDR2 YYEKEE come from the germline V gene (reference sequence). The length of the CDR3 is 16 residues. The CDR3 region has the DNA TGTGCCAGCAGCTTTCTAGCGGGAGGACTGACAGATACGCAGTATTTT. It codes for CASSFLAGGLTDTQYF.

This chain connects TRBV7-2 to TRBJ1-4; D is ambiguous. There are 13 residues in the CDR3. Trimming shortened V by 5 bases and J by 8 bases, and 12 bases separated the two germline ends. In germline, CDR1 is SGHTA, CDR2 FQGNSA. The CDR3 loop is CASSVKGWEKLFF. CDR3 bases: TGTGCCAGCAGCGTCAAGGGTTGGGAAAAACTGTTTTTT.

The chain couples TRBV5-1 to TRBJ1-4, with D perhaps TRBD1 (6 bases). Per the germline V gene, CDR1 is SGHRS and CDR2 is YFSETQ. The length of the CDR3 is 15 residues. The V end was cut by 2 bases, the J end by 3 bases, with 11 bases between. CDR3 nucleotides: TGCGCCAGCAGCTTATTACAGGGAGCTAATGAAAAACTGTTTTTT. Its protein is CASSLLQGANEKLFF.

J is TRBJ1-6 and V is TRBV6-5, with D tentatively TRBD1 (6 bases). Trimming pared 0 bases from V and 5 bases from J, leaving 8 bases between. CDR1 MNHEY and CDR2 SVGAGI come from the germline V gene. The CDR3 runs 15 residues. The CDR3 reads CASSYSSGDNSPLHF. The CDR3 nucleotides read TGTGCCAGCAGTTACTCGTCAGGGGATAATTCACCCCTCCACTTT.

This clone was seen only a few times. V usage is TRBV2 and J usage is TRBJ2-7; perhaps TRBD1 as D (7 bases). The CDR3 is made up of 14 amino acids. Germline values: CDR1 SNHLY, CDR2 FYNNEI. The V gene lost 8 bases and the J gene lost 2 bases, with 16 bases spanning the gap. This CDR3 reads CASQRQGGTYEQYF. CDR3 coding DNA: TGTGCCAGCCAGCGACAGGGAGGAACCTACGAGCAGTACTTC.

This clone has just one count. The chain employs TRBV6-5 and TRBJ2-7; 9 nucleotides line up with TRBD2. Unmatched junction bases numbered 7, after V lost 6 bases and J lost 7 bases. This CDR3 spans 13 amino acids. Germline values: CDR1 MNHEY, CDR2 SVGAGI. The DNA of the CDR3 is TGTGCCAGCAGCCAGCGGGAGGAGGGAGAGCAGTACTTC. Its protein is CASSQREEGEQYF.

V is TRBV7-8 and J is TRBJ2-2, with 8 positions matching TRBD2. Germline V gives CDR1 SGHVS, CDR2 FQNEAQ. There are 15 residues in the CDR3. V was pared by 0 bases and J by 7 bases, with 4 bases of the junction left unmatched. The CDR3 DNA sequence: TGTGCCAGCAGCTTAGCGGCGGGAGGAGACGGGGAGCTGTTTTTT. Translation gives CASSLAAGGDGELFF. The full variable domain, with the rest looked up from reference TRBV7-8 and TRBJ2-2, is GAGVSQSPRYKVAKRGQDVALRCDPISGHVSLFWYQQALGQGPEFLTYFQNEAQLDKSGLPSDRFFAERPEGSVSTLKIQRTQQEDSAVYLCASSLAAGGDGELFFGEGSRLTVL.

This chain joins TRBV7-2 and TRBJ2-1, with D possibly TRBD1 on 6 matching bases. The CDR3 sequence is 15 residues long. Trimming shortened V by 7 bases and J by 3 bases, and 16 bases separated the two germline ends. Germline V gene sequence: CDR1 SGHTA, CDR2 FQGNSA. This CDR3 reads CASTAGVTYYNEQFF. CDR3 sequence (DNA): TGTGCCAGCACCGCAGGGGTCACTTACTACAATGAGCAGTTCTTC.

This sequence joins TRBV2 and TRBJ1-5, with D perhaps matching TRBD1 (6 bases). Germline CDR1 reads SNHLY; CDR2 reads FYNNEI. The CDR3 loop spans 14 amino acids. The germline V and J ends were trimmed by 6 bases and 3 bases, with 12 bases remaining between them. The CDR3 sequence: CASSSTGPNQPQHF. Written as DNA, the CDR3 is TGTGCCAGCAGCTCAACAGGGCCCAATCAGCCCCAGCATTTT.

This sequence joins TRBV18 and TRBJ2-5; TRBD2 agrees at 15 bases. CDR3 length: 15 residues. CDR1 is KGHSH and CDR2 is LQKENI in the germline V gene. V was pared by 4 bases and J by 5 bases, with 2 bases of the junction left unmatched. The CDR3 sequence: CASSQGLAGGETQYF. The CDR3 DNA sequence: TGTGCCAGCTCACAAGGACTAGCGGGAGGGGAGACCCAGTACTTC.

CDR3 amino acids: CASSQSADTQYF. The CDR3 DNA reads as TGTGCCAGCTCCCAAAGCGCGGATACGCAGTATTTT. V gene TRBV18 combines with J gene TRBJ2-3; D ambiguous. Germline V gene data show CDR1 as KGHSH and CDR2 as LQKENI. The ends were cut back, 6 bases at V and 6 bases at J, with 10 bases in the middle. The CDR3 loop spans 12 amino acids. Full variable domain (missing parts from reference TRBV18 and TRBJ2-3): NAGVMQNPRHLVRRRGQEARLRCSPMKGHSHVYWYRQLPEEGLKFMVYLQKENIIDESGMPKERFSAEFPKEGPSILRIQQVVRGDSAAYFCASSQSADTQYFGPGTRLTVL.